The T cell receptor beta chain described here comes from a study of cytomegalovirus exposure and HLA in healthy donors. Study results and caveats: The classifier, whose performance was assessed in both the original and validation cohorts, reportedly diagnosed cytomegalovirus status with high specificity and sensitivity. It was likely that a cluster of highly shared sequence variants was a sequencing artifact.

CDR3 size: 17 residues. The germline V gene encodes CDR1 SGHAT and CDR2 FQNNGV. Trimming cost V 6 bases and J 0 bases, with 20 bases left between them. There were likely unrecorded immune exposures, though donors were nominally healthy when sampled. This clone was counted a few times. The antigen is undetermined. Primers: 60 Vbeta forward and 13 Jbeta reverse. Repertoires were generated with immunoSEQ multiplex PCR, while TCRdb's copy carries only in-frame clones and drops some. The profile covers 150,000 to 180,000 clones, with approximately 80% appearing a single time and about 4% taken by the ten largest.

The sequenced sample consisted of PBMCs. The TCR comes from a woman aged 40 to 49 in good health and CMV-seronegative. V is TRBV11-2 and J is TRBJ1-2, with D tentatively TRBD1 (5 bases). The CDR3 region has the DNA TGTGCCAGCAGTTCAGTTGGGGCGGCTTGGGCTAACTATGGCTACACCTTC. This sequence encodes CASSSVGAAWANYGYTF.